A single sample gave rise to the 9 T cell receptor beta chains below, sequenced in a study of CD8+CD57+ T cells in acquired aplastic anemia. Profiling that covered TCR beta VDJ and CDR3 relied on genomic DNA as its template. TCRdb re-derived calls from the reads in MiXCR, one entry per CDR3 protein. The sample lists some 170,000 distinct CDR3 sequences, around 45% seen once, with approximately 1% in the top ten. The material sequenced was sorted CD4+, CD8+, or CD8+CD57+ T cells (not recorded which) from PBMCs. The receptors come from a human donor in good health.

The rearrangement joins TRBV4-1 to TRBJ2-6; D unresolved. The CDR3 sequence is 17 residues long. V was cut by 3 bases and J by 0 bases, with 12 bases left in between. Germline CDR1 is MGHRA and CDR2 is YSYEKL. CDR3 sequence reads: CASSHPGFGSGANVLTF. The CDR3 region has the DNA TGCGCCAGCAGCCACCCCGGTTTTGGCTCTGGGGCCAACGTCCTGACTTTC.

The J gene is TRBJ2-7, the V gene TRBV27, with D perhaps matching TRBD2 (7 bases). The ends were cut back, 3 bases at V and 0 bases at J, with 12 bases in the middle. The CDR3 totals 15 residues. Per the germline V gene, CDR1 is MNHEY and CDR2 is SMNVEV (reference sequence). The CDR3: CASSFRGEGSYEQYF. The CDR3 DNA is TGTGCCAGCAGTTTTAGGGGGGAGGGCTCCTACGAGCAGTACTTC.

This clonotype was detected ten times or more. The J gene is TRBJ1-4, the V gene TRBV2; D remains ambiguous. This CDR3 is built from 14 residues. The germline gives CDR1 SNHLY, CDR2 FYNNEI. V lost 4 bases and J lost 6, with 12 bases in between. The CDR3 here is CASSVGAGYEKLFF. CDR3 bases: TGTGCCAGCAGTGTGGGTGCAGGCTATGAAAAACTGTTTTTT.

This clonotype was detected ten times or more. The chain has TRBV14 and TRBJ2-7; 9 bases align to TRBD1. V shed 5 bases and J 1 base; nucleotides not matched to a gene: 6. This CDR3 has 15 amino acids. Germline V gene data show CDR1 as SGHDN and CDR2 as FVKESK. CDR3 nucleotides: TGTGCCAGCAGCGTGGGGACAGGGCGATCCTACGAGCAGTACTTC. This gives the protein CASSVGTGRSYEQYF.

The sample holds one count of this clonotype. Since a much larger clone is just one base distant, this may be a read error. The chain recombines TRBV7-3 with TRBJ2-2; D is possibly TRBD1 (5 bases). Deletions cut 7 bases from V and 4 bases from J, with 16 bases between. The germline V gene encodes CDR1 SGHTA and CDR2 FQGTGA. The CDR3 has 15 amino acids. As DNA, the CDR3 is TGTGCCAGCAAACGCACTGGCAGGGTCACCGGGGAGCTGTTTTTT. Its protein product is CASKRTGRVTGELFF.

The rearrangement uses TRBV10-3 and TRBJ2-5; perhaps TRBD2 as D (6 bases). V was pared by 10 bases and J by 2 bases, with 20 bases between. Germline V gives CDR1 ENHRY, CDR2 SYGVKD. This CDR3 comprises 15 residues. The CDR3 loop is CASRDLANYQETQYF. The CDR3 DNA reads TGTGCCAGCAGGGACTTGGCAAACTATCAAGAGACCCAGTACTTC.

This clonotype was counted ten times or more. The V gene is TRBV24-1, the J gene TRBJ1-3; a possible D gene is TRBD1 (6 bases). V lost 2 bases, J lost 0 bases, and 10 bases lay in between. Germline V CDR1 and CDR2: KGHDR, SFDVKD. The CDR3 totals 16 residues. CDR3 DNA: TGTGCCACCAGTGATTCCTGGGACAACTCTGGAAACACCATATATTTT. This sequence encodes CATSDSWDNSGNTIYF.

The rearrangement uses TRBV25-1 and TRBJ1-5; D not certain. V lost 5 bases to trimming and J lost 2 bases, with 10 bases between them. This CDR3 region has 14 residues. Germline V lookup: CDR1 MGHDK, CDR2 SYGVNS. The CDR3 region has the DNA TGTGCCAGCAGTCTCGGGAAGGGCAATCAGCCCCAGCATTTT. Protein product: CASSLGKGNQPQHF.

This clonotype was counted many times. The V call is TRBV19, the J call TRBJ2-1; 11 bases are a match to TRBD2. CDR3 length equals 13 residues. Germline V lookup: CDR1 LNHDA, CDR2 SQIVND (reference sequence). V trimming: 7 bases; J trimming: 6 bases; junction bases outside the gene matches: 2. The CDR3 DNA follows: TGTGCCAGTACAGGACTAGCGGGCAATGAGCAGTTCTTC. This encodes CASTGLAGNEQFF.